This TCR beta chain is from a study of cytotoxic CD8 clonotypes in ibrutinib-treated CLL. Turning to the study itself: Patients: about a dozen relapsed/refractory, some 15 treatment-naive, 17 to 18 IGHV unmutated. Response sampling occurred after a median 12 months of treatment (range 6 to 36). Broader study findings: Clonality went higher at ibrutinib response and then dropped back toward baseline at progression.

In its sample, this clone was seen a few times. Antigen: not known. Using immunoSEQ multiplex PCR, the repertoire was profiled, and TCRdb retains in-frame clones only, with some absent. The profile shows about 150,000 clones, about 75% of them singletons. This receptor was taken from a human donor with chronic lymphocytic leukemia. The sequencing used PBMCs, collected after 24 months of ibrutinib treatment.

CDR3 sequence reads: CASSGGTSATSTDTQYF. The CDR3 coding sequence is TGTGCCAGTAGTGGGGGGACTAGCGCTACTAGCACAGATACGCAGTATTTT. The chain carries TRBV19 and TRBJ2-3, with TRBD2 identical over 10 bases. The germline gives CDR1 LNHDA, CDR2 SQIVND (reference sequence). The CDR3 sequence is 17 residues long. V lost 5 bases, J lost 0 bases, and 8 bases stayed unmatched. The variable domain in full, completed from reference TRBV19 and TRBJ2-3, reads DGGITQSPKYLFRKEGQNVTLSCEQNLNHDAMYWYRQDPGQGLRLIYYSQIVNDFQKGDIAEGYSVSREKKESFPLTVTSAQKNPTAFYLCASSGGTSATSTDTQYFGPGTRLTVL.